This T cell receptor beta chain appears in the sequencing data of a study of shared clonotypes between healthy human individuals. Repertoires were generated with immunoSEQ multiplex PCR, while TCRdb's copy carries only in-frame clones and drops some. The table has approximately 250,000 clones, approximately 65% seen once. CDR1 and CDR2 (germline): SGHRS, YFSETQ. V dropped 2 bases and J dropped 0 bases, with 9 bases sitting between them. CDR3 length equals 15 residues. Sequences were obtained from memory CD4+ T cells sorted from blood. Subset described: CD45RA-negative fraction. This clonotype was sampled from a man aged 30 to 39 in good health. The chain recombines TRBV5-1 with TRBJ2-1, with D perhaps matching TRBD2 (6 bases). The CDR3 DNA follows: TGCGCCAGCAGCTTTGGACTAATCTCCTACAATGAGCAGTTCTTC. Its translation: CASSFGLISYNEQFF.